The following is a T cell receptor (beta chain) sequence with its context. V lost 4 bases and J 2 bases, leaving 14 bases between the germline ends. The CDR3 has 15 amino acids. Germline CDR1 reads MDHEN; CDR2 reads SYDVKM. This entry belongs to a study of blood T cell repertoires in COVID-19. Turning to the study itself: The samples span acute and convalescent COVID-19 from the United States, Italy and Spain. In each case, the material was cDNA or gDNA derived from T cells, B-cell-depleted T cells, or PBMCs.

Per the authors' pipeline: Using reference gene primer amplification, nucleated cell counts were estimated. TCRdb's copy holds only in-frame clones and misses some; the assay was immunoSEQ multiplex PCR. V and J calls and clone size follow that table, whereas D and trimming were derived from the DNA. Of under 80,000 clones listed, about 80% were seen once; the top ten hold 9.5% to 15%. Sample: peripheral blood. The chain has TRBV28 and TRBJ1-2; D is possibly TRBD1 (6 bases). The TCR was taken from a human donor in a cohort sampled during active COVID-19. The CDR3 nucleotides read TGTGCCAGCAGTTCCCCGGCCGACAGGAACTATGGCTACACCTTC. It translates to CASSSPADRNYGYTF.